The 13 T cell receptor beta chains in this list originate from one sample, sequenced in a study of blood T cells in healthy people across ages. Primers used in a second PCR of about 6 to 11 cycles were a sample-barcoded 5' primer and a J-beta primer mix. MiXCR, applied by TCRdb to the 5' RACE reads, yields one record per CDR3 protein. The sample lists fewer than 900,000 distinct CDR3 sequences; more than 40% were seen once. The source material was blood. The receptors come from a woman aged 55-70 years in good health.

This clonotype was seen a single time. CDR3 nucleotide sequence: TGTGCCATCTCTGGGGGGAACCTTAACTATGGCTACACCTTC. Its protein is CAISGGNLNYGYTF. V usage is TRBV10-3 and J usage is TRBJ1-2, with D perhaps matching TRBD1 (5 bases). CDR3 length equals 14 residues. CDR1 ENHRY and CDR2 SYGVKD come from the germline V gene. Between the trimmed V and J ends, which lost 8 bases and 1 base, there was a span of 14 bases.

The rearrangement uses TRBV28 and TRBJ2-5, with 7 bases identical to TRBD2. The J segment lost 5 bases and the V segment lost 7 bases, leaving 10 bases of the junction unmatched. Germline loops: CDR1 MDHEN, CDR2 SYDVKM. The CDR3 covers 14 residues. CDR3 protein: CASNVGGVAETQYF. The DNA of the CDR3 is TGTGCCAGCAACGTGGGGGGGGTAGCGGAGACCCAGTACTTC.

V is TRBV27 and J is TRBJ2-1; D remains ambiguous. CDR1 and CDR2 (germline): MNHEY, SMNVEV (reference sequence). CDR3 size: 16 residues. Trimming removed 2 bases at V and 7 bases at J, with 18 bases between. The CDR3 loop is CASSLRVADGRNEQFF. DNA for the CDR3: TGTGCCAGCAGTTTAAGGGTGGCAGACGGACGTAATGAGCAGTTCTTC.

About this clonotype: A junction boundary mismatches the germline segment, possibly from a read error. The rearrangement joins TRBV29-1 to TRBJ2-5, with 9 bases aligning to TRBD2. Germline V gene data show CDR1 as SQVTM and CDR2 as ANQGSEA. The CDR3 is made up of 14 amino acids. The CDR3: CSVDLAGRGEAQYF. The CDR3 DNA sequence: TGCAGCGTTGACCTAGCGGGAAGGGGAGAGGCCCAGTACTTC.

The chain is built from TRBV14 and TRBJ1-1; perhaps TRBD1 as D (6 bases). CDR3 size: 11 residues. Between the trimmed V and J ends, which lost 5 bases and 9 bases, there was a span of 10 bases. Germline CDR1 reads SGHDN; CDR2 reads FVKESK. The chain's CDR3 is CASSEGTQAFF. In DNA, the CDR3 is TGTGCCAGCAGCGAGGGGACACAAGCTTTCTTT.

J is TRBJ2-5 and V is TRBV28, with 7 bases aligning to TRBD2. V was clipped by 6 bases and J by 3 bases; unmatched bases: 10. Germline lookup yields CDR1 MDHEN and CDR2 SYDVKM. This CDR3 contains 15 residues. CDR3 coding DNA: TGTGCCAGCAGGGGTTCGGGGGGAGGGAAAGAGACCCAGTACTTC. Its protein product is CASRGSGGGKETQYF. Filled out from reference TRBV28 and TRBJ2-5, the complete variable domain reads DVKVTQSSRYLVKRTGEKVFLECVQDMDHENMFWYRQDPGLGLRLIYFSYDVKMKEKGDIPEGYSVSREKKERFSLILESASTNQTSMYLCASRGSGGGKETQYFGPGTRLLVL.

At least ten counts were recorded for this clonotype. The chain employs TRBV29-1 and TRBJ2-1; TRBD2 matches 9 bases. This CDR3 comprises 10 residues. V lost 2 bases and J lost 14; bases outside the gene matches: 1. The germline V gene encodes CDR1 SQVTM and CDR2 ANQGSEA. The DNA of the CDR3 is TGCAGCGTTGAACAGCGGGAGGAGTTCTTC. Its translation: CSVEQREEFF.

This chain links TRBV28 with TRBJ2-6; D tentatively fits TRBD1 or TRBD2 (5 bases each). The germline V gene encodes CDR1 MDHEN and CDR2 SYDVKM. The CDR3 is 16 residues long. Deletions cut 5 bases from V and 1 base from J, with 12 bases between. The CDR3 DNA sequence: TGTGCCAGCAGTGCCAGAGGGGTTTCTGGGGCCAACGTCCTGACTTTC. Translation: CASSARGVSGANVLTF.

This clonotype was seen a handful of times. This chain connects TRBV7-2 to TRBJ2-3; 7 nucleotides align to TRBD2. With 3 bases clipped from V and 1 base from J, the junction kept 4 bases outside the gene matches. This CDR3 is 15 amino acids long. Germline V CDR1 and CDR2: SGHTA, FQGNSA. CDR3: CASSFSLAGTDTQYF. CDR3 nucleotides: TGTGCCAGCAGCTTTTCCCTAGCGGGCACAGATACGCAGTATTTT.

CDR3 coding DNA: TGTGCCAGCACTGATGGGACAGGTCAACGGGATACGCAGTATTTT. Translation: CASTDGTGQRDTQYF. This chain links TRBV7-8 with TRBJ2-3, with TRBD1 matching over 8 bases. The V gene end was trimmed by 7 bases and the J gene end by 6 bases; junction bases not matched to a gene: 12. Germline-derived CDR1 and CDR2 are SGHVS and FQNEAQ. The CDR3 runs to 15 residues.

The chain couples TRBV18 to TRBJ2-5, with D perhaps TRBD1 (6 bases). The J call may be in error: the DNA end matches TRBJ2-7 better. Germline V lookup: CDR1 KGHSH, CDR2 LQKENI. CDR3 length: 15 amino acids. The CDR3 is CASSPPETGFYEQYF. CDR3 bases: TGTGCCAGCTCACCACCGGAGACAGGCTTTTACGAGCAGTACTTC.

The rearrangement joins TRBV5-1 to TRBJ2-1; D gene unclear. CDR1 is SGHRS and CDR2 is YFSETQ in the germline V gene. The CDR3 has 15 amino acids. V was pared by 1 base and J by 2 bases, with 10 bases between. The CDR3: CASSLTGYPYNEQFF. CDR3 nucleotides: TGCGCCAGCAGCTTGACGGGCTACCCCTACAATGAGCAGTTCTTC.

This clonotype was recorded once. The V call is TRBV29-1, the J call TRBJ2-7; D may be TRBD2 (5 bases). Germline lookup yields CDR1 SQVTM and CDR2 ANQGSEA. The CDR3 is made up of 12 amino acids. CDR3 bases: TGCGGCGCCTCTCGAGAGGGCTACGAGCAGTACTTC. Its protein is CGASREGYEQYF.